This is a list of T cell receptor beta chains from one sample in a study of cytomegalovirus exposure and HLA in healthy donors. Sequenced by immunoSEQ multiplex PCR; TCRdb stores in-frame clones only, minus some. The profile covers some 170,000 clones, with over 70% appearing a single time and around 3.5% taken by the ten largest. Sequenced material: PBMCs. The receptors stem from a woman aged 60-70 years in good health and CMV-seropositive. Each CDR3 is given with its conserved first and last residue. The order of the fields is D gene, clone size, V gene, J gene, CDR3 DNA, CDR3 protein. The D gene is left open where the match is weak. Size is omitted from some rows. Given values are once, few, many or a class for expanded clones.

>NA|NA|TRBV5-1|TRBJ1-1
TGCGCCAGCAGCTTGGTCCGGGGCACTGAAGCTTTCTTT
CASSLVRGTEAFF
>TRBD1|few|TRBV5-1|TRBJ2-3
TGCGCCAGCAGCTGGAAAGGACAGGGAAACACAGATACGCAGTATTTT
CASSWKGQGNTDTQYF
>NA|NA|TRBV21-1|TRBJ2-7
TGTGCCAGCAGCAAGAGGGCCGCCTACGAGCAGTACTTC
CASSKRAAYEQYF
>TRBD2|NA|TRBV7-2|TRBJ2-7
TGTGCCAGCAGCCTCAGTGATGGTAGACTAGCGCCGGCCGAGCAGTACTTC
CASSLSDGRLAPAEQYF
>NA|NA|TRBV12-2|TRBJ1-5
NA
CASRLGVGRGNTGQPQHF
>NA|once|TRBV27|TRBJ2-7
TGTGCCAGCATCAGTTATCGGGAGACCTCCTACGAGCAGTACTTC
CASISYRETSYEQYF
>NA|NA|TRBV5-1|TRBJ2-7
TGCGCCAGCAGCCCCCGGGACACCTCCTACGAGCAGTACTTC
CASSPRDTSYEQYF
>NA|NA|TRBV7-6|TRBJ2-1
TGTGCCAGCAGCCAGGGCCTTACCAATGAGCAGTTCTTC
CASSQGLTNEQFF
>TRBD1|NA|TRBV10-3|TRBJ2-5
TGTGCCATCAGAGCGCCTACAGGGGCCCCGGGGACCCAGTACTTC
CAIRAPTGAPGTQYF
>NA|NA|TRBV5-1|TRBJ1-3
TGCGCCAGCAGCTTGGCAGGCAGCTCTGGAAACACCATATATTTT
CASSLAGSSGNTIYF
>NA|NA|TRBV18|TRBJ1-4
TGTGCCAGCTCACCACCGACGGGGCTCGCGCGGGGAAAACTGTTTTTT
CASSPPTGLARGKLFF
>NA|NA|TRBV27|TRBJ1-1
TGTGCCAGCAGCCCAGGGCCTGCCGGCACTGAAGCTTTCTTT
CASSPGPAGTEAFF
>NA|few|TRBV10-3|TRBJ1-5
TGTGCCATCAGTGAATCTCTCAATCAGCCCCAGCATTTT
CAISESLNQPQHF
>TRBD1|NA|TRBV5-4|TRBJ1-3
TGTGCCAGCAGCTTGAAGGGGGCGGGAGGAAACACCATATATTTT
CASSLKGAGGNTIYF
>TRBD1|NA|TRBV5-6|TRBJ2-3
TGTGCCAGCAGCTTGGAAGGGGGCGAGGGACAGGGGACAGTCAGGCAGTATTTT
CASSLEGGEGQGTVRQYF
>NA|NA|TRBV30|TRBJ1-2
TGTGCCTGGAGTGCGAACTATGGCTACACCTTC
CAWSANYGYTF
>NA|NA|TRBV9|TRBJ2-1
TGTGCCAGCAGCGTAGGGCCTAGCGTCGACAATGAGCAGTTCTTC
CASSVGPSVDNEQFF
>TRBD2|NA|TRBV4-1|TRBJ2-3
TGCGCCAGCAGCCAGGTTGATACTAGCGGGAGGTCAGATACGCAGTATTTT
CASSQVDTSGRSDTQYF
>NA|NA|TRBV7-3|TRBJ1-6
TGTGCCAGCAGCCTCAGGGGAGGGAATTCACCCCTCCACTTT
CASSLRGGNSPLHF
>NA|once|TRBV11-3|TRBJ2-1
TGTGCCAGCAGCCCCCGACAAGCGACGGACAGTGAGCAGTTCTTC
CASSPRQATDSEQFF
>TRBD2|NA|TRBV5-1|TRBJ2-1
TGCGCCAGCAGCAGGCTAGCGGGGGGACCCCCTGAGCAGTTCTTC
CASSRLAGGPPEQFF
>TRBD1|NA|TRBV28|TRBJ1-2
TGTGCCAGCAGTCCTGGACAGGGCGGCGGCTACACCTTC
CASSPGQGGGYTF
>TRBD2|NA|TRBV7-2|TRBJ2-7
TGTGCCAGCAGCTCCCAACTAGCGGGAGACTACGAGCAGTACTTC
CASSSQLAGDYEQYF
>NA|once|TRBV4-2|TRBJ2-3
TGTGCCAGCGGCCAGGGATCCGGGGACACAGATACGCAGTATTTT
CASGQGSGDTDTQYF
>NA|NA|TRBV5-4|TRBJ1-2
TGTGCCAGCAGCCTGGCCGGACGGACTCAGGGGGGCTACACCTTC
CASSLAGRTQGGYTF
>NA|once|TRBV13|TRBJ1-5
TGTGCCAGCAGCCCGTATCTTTTAGGGGGACAGCCCCAGCATTTT
CASSPYLLGGQPQHF
>NA|NA|TRBV7-6|TRBJ1-3
TGTGCCAGCAGCTTAACCAGGGGCTCAATCTCCATCTCTGGAAACACCATATATTTT
CASSLTRGSISISGNTIYF
>TRBD1|NA|TRBV29-1|TRBJ2-5
TGCAGCGTTGCGGTTGGTGGGACAGACCCTCAAGAGACCCAGTACTTC
CSVAVGGTDPQETQYF
>TRBD2|NA|TRBV19|TRBJ2-1
TGTGCCAGTAGTCCTAGCGGGGCCAACAATGAGCAGTTCTTC
CASSPSGANNEQFF
>NA|NA|TRBV18|TRBJ1-4
TGTGCCAGCTCACCACGGACATCCGAGAATGAAAAACTGTTTTTT
CASSPRTSENEKLFF
>NA|NA|TRBV7-9|TRBJ1-1
TGTGCCAGCAGTCTCGACAGGAGAGCTTTCTTT
CASSLDRRAFF
>NA|NA|TRBV28|TRBJ2-7
TGTGCCAGCAGAATAAACTACGAGCAGTACTTC
CASRINYEQYF
>NA|few|TRBV5-4|TRBJ2-6
TGTGCCAGCAGCTTGTCGGCAGGGGCCTCCGGGGCCAACGTCCTGACTTTC
CASSLSAGASGANVLTF
>TRBD1|NA|TRBV2|TRBJ2-7
TGTGCCAGGAACGACAGGGACGGCTACGAGCAGTACTTC
CARNDRDGYEQYF
>TRBD1|few|TRBV19|TRBJ1-1
TGTGCCAGTAGTGCCCTGACAGGGATGAACACTGAAGCTTTCTTT
CASSALTGMNTEAFF
>NA|NA|TRBV5-1|TRBJ1-3
TGCGCCAGCAGCCCGATCACTTCTGGAAACACCATATATTTT
CASSPITSGNTIYF
>NA|NA|TRBV10-3|TRBJ1-1
TGTGCCATCAGAGATCCGGGACTGCTGAACACTGAAGCTTTCTTT
CAIRDPGLLNTEAFF
>NA|once|TRBV4-1|TRBJ2-1
TGCGCCAGCAGCCAAGAAGCAGGGGACTCCTACAATGAGCAGTTCTTC
CASSQEAGDSYNEQFF
>NA|NA|TRBV28|TRBJ1-1
TGTGCCAGCAGCCTACTAGGAGCTGAAGCTTTCTTT
CASSLLGAEAFF
>NA|NA|TRBV7-3|TRBJ2-5
TGTGCCAGCAGTCGGGGTTCGGGAGAGACCCAGTACTTC
CASSRGSGETQYF
>NA|NA|TRBV5-5|TRBJ1-1
TGTGCCAGCTCTACGTGGGTAGGGGGAAACACTGAAGCTTTCTTT
CASSTWVGGNTEAFF
>TRBD1|NA|TRBV7-9|TRBJ1-1
TGTTCCAGCACCATAGGGGGCGCCGGGGACACTGAAGCTTTCTTT
CSSTIGGAGDTEAFF
>NA|medium-sized|TRBV18|TRBJ1-2
TGTGCCAGCTCACCCCCTACAGGGCTAGCTAACTATGGCTACACCTTC
CASSPPTGLANYGYTF
>NA|NA|TRBV5-5|TRBJ2-3
TGTGCCAGCAGCCCTACTATCGGACAGCGCAAGAGGGGCACAGATACGCAGTATTTT
CASSPTIGQRKRGTDTQYF
>NA|NA|TRBV7-2|TRBJ2-1
TGTGCCAGCAGCTTGATAGGACAGAGCTCCTACAATGAGCAGTTCTTC
CASSLIGQSSYNEQFF
>NA|NA|TRBV23-1|TRBJ1-1
TGCGCCAGCAGTACTAAAAGAGGTTGGGCTTTCTTT
CASSTKRGWAFF
>NA|NA|TRBV6-5|TRBJ2-1
TGTGCCAGCAGTTACGGGCGCAACTCCTACAATGAGCAGTTCTTC
CASSYGRNSYNEQFF
>NA|once|TRBV6-1|TRBJ2-7
TGTGCCAGCAGTGAGGGCAGCCTCTCCTACGAGCAGTACTTC
CASSEGSLSYEQYF
>NA|NA|TRBV28|TRBJ1-2
TGTGCCAGCAGTTTAATATATCCAGGGGAGTATGGCTACACCTTC
CASSLIYPGEYGYTF